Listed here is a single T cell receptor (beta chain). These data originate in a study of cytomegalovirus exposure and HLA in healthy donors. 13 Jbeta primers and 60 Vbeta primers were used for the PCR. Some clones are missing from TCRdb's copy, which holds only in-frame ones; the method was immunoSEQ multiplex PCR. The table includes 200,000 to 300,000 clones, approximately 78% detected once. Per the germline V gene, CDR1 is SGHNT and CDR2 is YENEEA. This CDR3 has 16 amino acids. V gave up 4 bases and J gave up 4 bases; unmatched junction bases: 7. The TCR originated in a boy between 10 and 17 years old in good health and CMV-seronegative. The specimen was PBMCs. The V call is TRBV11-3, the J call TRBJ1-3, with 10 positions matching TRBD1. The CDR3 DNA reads TGTGCCAGCAGCTGGATGGGGACAGGGGACGGAAACACCATATATTTT. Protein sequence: CASSWMGTGDGNTIYF.